One sample yielded the 32 T cell receptor beta chains listed below, sequenced in a study of T cells after yellow fever vaccination. TCRdb ran MiXCR on the 5' RACE reads and lists one entry per CDR3 protein. This table holds approximately 120,000 distinct CDR3 sequences, roughly 6.7% found once. The sequencing used CD4+ T cells sorted from PBMCs, collected around 10 days after the first yellow fever vaccination. The receptors stem from a man aged 18 to 35 who received the YFV17D yellow fever vaccine.

This sequence joins TRBV5-5 and TRBJ2-7; the D is unclear. From germline, CDR1 is SGHKS and CDR2 YYEKEE (reference sequence). Deletions cut 4 bases from V and 3 bases from J, with 11 bases between. The CDR3 is 13 amino acids. In DNA, the CDR3 is TGTGCCAGCAGCCCTGGGTCCATCTACGAGCAGTACTTC. Residues: CASSPGSIYEQYF. The full variable domain, with the rest looked up from reference TRBV5-5 and TRBJ2-7, is DAGVTQSPTHLIKTRGQQVTLRCSPISGHKSVSWYQQVLGQGPQFIFQYYEKEERGRGNFPDRFSARQFPNYSSELNVNALLLGDSALYLCASSPGSIYEQYFGPGTRLTVT.

This clonotype was counted many times. This chain uses TRBV7-2 with TRBJ2-7; 7 nucleotides match TRBD1. The CDR3 consists of 15 residues. V was clipped by 5 bases and J by 3 bases; unmatched bases: 10. The germline CDR1 and CDR2 sequences are SGHTA and FQGNSA. The CDR3 protein is CASSQRDRPLYEQYF. CDR3 in DNA: TGTGCCAGCAGCCAGAGGGACAGACCCCTCTACGAGCAGTACTTC.

This clonotype showed up many times. The V gene is TRBV9, the J gene TRBJ1-1; D gene unclear. The CDR3 runs 12 residues. V lost 2 bases, J lost 6 bases, and 8 bases lay in between. Germline V gene lookup returns CDR1 SGDLS and CDR2 YYNGEE. Here the CDR3 reads CASSVSGSEAFF. CDR3 nucleotide sequence: TGTGCCAGCAGCGTCTCGGGATCTGAAGCTTTCTTT.

This clonotype was seen ten or more times. This chain uses TRBV29-1 with TRBJ1-3; D is ambiguous. This CDR3 has 12 residues. The germline V gene encodes CDR1 SQVTM and CDR2 ANQGSEA. V was pared by 7 bases and J by 0 bases, with 7 bases between. The CDR3 loop is CSAGTSGNTIYF. CDR3 coding DNA: TGCAGCGCAGGTACCTCTGGAAACACCATATATTTT.

This clonotype was counted only a few times. The gene calls are TRBV4-3 and TRBJ2-2, with D possibly matching TRBD2 (6 bases). The germline CDR1 and CDR2 sequences are LGHNA and YSLEER. V was trimmed by 1 base and J by 2 bases, leaving 11 bases between them. The CDR3 extends over 16 amino acids. CDR3 loop: CASSQAGLTNTGELFF. The CDR3 DNA reads TGCGCCAGCAGCCAAGCGGGACTCACCAACACCGGGGAGCTGTTTTTT.

This clonotype turned up a few times. The chain couples TRBV4-3 to TRBJ2-3; TRBD2 is a possible D gene (6 bases). This CDR3 comprises 16 residues. Germline CDR1 reads LGHNA; CDR2 reads YSLEER. V lost 0 bases, J lost 2 bases, and 12 bases lay in between. The CDR3 protein is CASSQDPRGLTDTQYF. CDR3 DNA sequence: TGCGCCAGCAGCCAAGATCCTCGGGGACTCACAGATACGCAGTATTTT.

The table lists this clonotype with many counts. The CDR3 loop is CSARSGGSGNTIYF. The CDR3 DNA is TGCAGTGCTAGATCGGGTGGCTCTGGAAACACCATATATTTT. The chain has TRBV20-1 and TRBJ1-3; D is undetermined. Per the germline V gene, CDR1 is DFQATT and CDR2 is SNEGSKA (reference sequence). There are 14 residues in the CDR3. Trimming took off 2 bases at V and 0 bases at J, with 8 bases between the two ends.

Many counts were recorded for this clonotype. This chain uses TRBV6-6 with TRBJ2-7; D is undetermined. This CDR3 contains 13 residues. Trimming took 0 bases from V and 4 from J, leaving 7 bases between them. The germline V gene has CDR1 MNHNY and CDR2 SVGAGI (reference sequence). CDR3 DNA sequence: TGTGCCAGCAGTTACTCGATAGGGTACGAGCAGTACTTC. This sequence encodes CASSYSIGYEQYF.

Only a few counts were recorded for this clonotype. The gene calls are TRBV18 and TRBJ1-1, with D perhaps TRBD1 (6 bases). V was cut by 4 bases and J by 3 bases, with 12 bases left in between. Per germline, CDR1 KGHSH and CDR2 LQKENI. The CDR3 runs 14 residues. The CDR3 spells CASSRLQGDTEAFF. CDR3 nucleotide sequence: TGTGCCAGCTCACGCCTACAGGGAGACACTGAAGCTTTCTTT.

This clonotype has ten or more counts. This rearrangement joins TRBV19 to TRBJ1-4; D is perhaps TRBD1 (5 bases). There are 16 residues in the CDR3. V was clipped by 5 bases and J by 2 bases, with 15 bases between them. Germline V gene data show CDR1 as LNHDA and CDR2 as SQIVND (reference sequence). CDR3 bases: TGTGCCAGTAGTCTCTCTCCGGGGGAGACTAATGAAAAACTGTTTTTT. This sequence encodes CASSLSPGETNEKLFF.

This clonotype was counted ten times or more. The chain joins TRBV5-1 to TRBJ1-1, with D possibly TRBD1 on 5 matching bases. CDR1 and CDR2 from the germline V gene are SGHRS and YFSETQ. V lost 1 base and J lost 3, with 19 bases in between. The CDR3 is 17 amino acids. CDR3 amino acids: CASSLRGGGYSDTEAFF. The CDR3 DNA is TGCGCCAGCAGCTTGAGGGGAGGTGGGTACAGCGACACTGAAGCTTTCTTT.

This clonotype was seen ten or more times. J is TRBJ2-7 and V is TRBV5-1; perhaps TRBD1 as D (6 bases). The CDR3 spans 15 residues. The germline V gene has CDR1 SGHRS and CDR2 YFSETQ. The V and J ends lost 0 bases and 4 bases respectively, with 14 bases between them. The CDR3 protein is CASSLASGESYEQYF. As DNA, the CDR3 is TGCGCCAGCAGCTTGGCCTCAGGGGAATCTTACGAGCAGTACTTC.

This clonotype was recorded at least ten times. The gene calls are TRBV5-4 and TRBJ1-2; D possibly corresponds to TRBD1 (6 bases). The V gene's germline CDR1 is SGHNT and CDR2 YYREEE (reference sequence). V gave up 4 bases and J gave up 5 bases, with 18 bases separating them. The CDR3 runs 15 residues. The CDR3 bases are TGTGCCAGCAGCAAGCCGGGACAAACTCAATATGGCTACACCTTC. It encodes CASSKPGQTQYGYTF.

Ten or more counts support this clonotype. This chain joins TRBV6-5 and TRBJ1-5; D remains ambiguous. The CDR3 is made up of 14 amino acids. V was cut by 5 bases and J by 0 bases, with 8 bases left in between. Germline values: CDR1 MNHEY, CDR2 SVGAGI. In DNA, the CDR3 is TGTGCCAGCAGTAACCAAAATAGCAATCAGCCCCAGCATTTT. Translated: CASSNQNSNQPQHF.

In this sample, this clonotype turned up many times. The rearrangement links TRBV11-2 to TRBJ2-1; D may be TRBD1 or TRBD2 (5 bases each). Germline V CDR1 and CDR2: SGHAT, FQNNGV. The CDR3 is 13 residues long. V lost 1 base, J lost 10 bases, and 11 bases lay in between. CDR3 loop: CASSLVRGGEQFF. The CDR3 coding sequence is TGTGCCAGCAGCTTAGTTCGGGGCGGGGAGCAGTTCTTC.

Worth noting for this clonotype: The germline gene is not matched at one end of the junction; a read error may be the cause. The V and J genes are TRBV7-7 and TRBJ2-2; 8 bases map to TRBD1. The length of the CDR3 is 13 residues. Germline values: CDR1 SSHAT, CDR2 FNYEAQ (reference sequence). In nucleotides, the CDR3 is TGTGCTAGCAGCCTGACAGGGGCTGGGGAGCTGTTTTTT. It yields the protein CASSLTGAGELFF. Combining the CDR3 with reference TRBV7-7 and TRBJ2-2 gives the whole variable domain GAGVSQSPRYKVTKRGQDVTLRCDPISSHATLYWYQQALGQGPEFLTYFNYEAQPDKSGLPSDRFSAERPEGSISTLTIQRTEQRDSAMYRCASSLTGAGELFFGEGSRLTVL.

This clonotype was counted many times. The gene calls are TRBV12-3 or TRBV12-4 and TRBJ2-5; no definite D call. The CDR3 totals 12 residues. Trimming pared 3 bases from V and 5 bases from J, leaving 7 bases between. The CDR3 spells CASSLIQETQYF. In nucleotides, the CDR3 is TGTGCCAGCAGTTTGATCCAGGAGACCCAGTACTTC.

This clonotype was recorded at least ten times. The chain uses TRBV18 and TRBJ2-7; 7 bases line up with TRBD1. This CDR3 has 13 residues. J gave up 3 bases and V 3 bases, and 2 bases lay outside the gene matches. The V gene's germline CDR1 is KGHSH and CDR2 LQKENI. The DNA of the CDR3 is TGTGCCAGCTCACCCGGGACAGACTACGAGCAGTACTTC. Residues: CASSPGTDYEQYF.

This clonotype was counted ten times or more. CDR3 region: CSVGVGNYEKLFF. The CDR3 coding sequence is TGCAGCGTTGGAGTGGGGAACTATGAAAAACTGTTTTTT. The chain uses TRBV29-1 and TRBJ1-4; D not certain. V shed 4 bases and J shed 6 bases, with 12 bases lying between them. CDR1 SQVTM and CDR2 ANQGSEA come from the germline V gene. The CDR3 spans 13 residues.

This clonotype was observed many times. The chain joins TRBV6-5 to TRBJ1-4; D might be TRBD1 (5 bases). The V end was cut by 3 bases, the J end by 3 bases, with 8 bases between. Germline values: CDR1 MNHEY, CDR2 SVGAGI. This CDR3 contains 14 residues. CDR3 sequence (DNA): TGTGCCAGCAGTTATGGGGGAGCTAATGAAAAACTGTTTTTT. Its protein is CASSYGGANEKLFF.

At least ten counts were recorded for this clonotype. J is TRBJ2-5 and V is TRBV18, with a possible D match to TRBD2 (5 bases). V lost 0 bases and J lost 2, with 10 bases in between. Per the germline V gene, CDR1 is KGHSH and CDR2 is LQKENI. The CDR3 sequence is 15 residues long. This CDR3 is CASSPPSQRQETQYF. The DNA for the CDR3 is TGTGCCAGCTCACCACCGTCTCAGCGGCAAGAGACCCAGTACTTC. Together with reference TRBV18 and TRBJ2-5, the CDR3 gives the full variable domain: NAGVMQNPRHLVRRRGQEARLRCSPMKGHSHVYWYRQLPEEGLKFMVYLQKENIIDESGMPKERFSAEFPKEGPSILRIQQVVRGDSAAYFCASSPPSQRQETQYFGPGTRLLVL.

The table lists this clonotype with many counts. The chain couples TRBV29-1 to TRBJ1-2; 8 bases agree with TRBD1. Trimming at V came to 1 base and at J to 5 bases, leaving 3 bases not matched to a gene. Germline assignment: CDR1 SQVTM and CDR2 ANQGSEA. This CDR3 spans 13 amino acids. CDR3 bases: TGCAGCGTTGAAGTGACAGGGGAATATGGCTACACCTTC. Translating gives CSVEVTGEYGYTF.

This clonotype was picked up many times. The genes are TRBV5-1 and TRBJ2-5, with D tentatively TRBD1 or TRBD2 (5 bases each). This CDR3 is 18 amino acids long. Trimming took off 4 bases at V and 5 bases at J, with 27 bases between the two ends. Germline V lookup: CDR1 SGHRS, CDR2 YFSETQ. For the CDR3, the DNA is TGCGCCAGCAGCCAAATCCCCCCCGGGGCGGCTTCCTCGGAGACCCAGTACTTC. Residues: CASSQIPPGAASSETQYF. The whole variable domain, remainder taken from reference TRBV5-1 and TRBJ2-5, is KAGVTQTPRYLIKTRGQQVTLSCSPISGHRSVSWYQQTPGQGLQFLFEYFSETQRNKGNFPGRFSGRQFSNSRSEMNVSTLELGDSALYLCASSQIPPGAASSETQYFGPGTRLLVL.

This clonotype was seen only a few times. The V gene is TRBV20-1, the J gene TRBJ2-7, with 9 nucleotides matching TRBD1. The V and J ends lost 6 bases and 3 bases, in that order; junction bases with no gene match: 6. CDR3 length: 13 amino acids. Germline CDR1 is DFQATT and CDR2 is SNEGSKA (reference sequence). CDR3 in amino acids: CSALGQGSYEQYF. The DNA of the CDR3 is TGCAGTGCCTTGGGACAGGGTAGCTACGAGCAGTACTTC.

This clonotype was counted many times. This rearrangement joins TRBV5-1 to TRBJ1-2, with 7 bases lining up with TRBD1. Trimming removed 5 bases from V and 3 bases from J; junction bases left unmatched: 4. Germline loops: CDR1 SGHRS, CDR2 YFSETQ. The length of the CDR3 is 13 residues. CDR3 residues: CASRTGADYGYTF. In DNA form, the CDR3 reads TGCGCCAGCAGAACAGGGGCCGACTATGGCTACACCTTC.

This clonotype was counted ten times or more. J is TRBJ1-1 and V is TRBV12-3 or TRBV12-4, with a possible D match to TRBD1 (6 bases). CDR3 length: 13 amino acids. V was pared by 4 bases and J by 4 bases, with 10 bases between. This CDR3 reads CASSSQGFTEAFF. DNA for the CDR3: TGTGCCAGCAGTTCTCAGGGGTTCACTGAAGCTTTCTTT.

This clonotype has ten or more counts. The chain is built from TRBV18 and TRBJ1-1; D gene unclear. Germline CDR1 is KGHSH and CDR2 is LQKENI. This CDR3 is 12 amino acids long. Deletions cut 2 bases from V and 3 bases from J, with 4 bases between. The CDR3: CASSPGYTEAFF. The CDR3 region has the DNA TGTGCCAGCTCACCAGGATACACTGAAGCTTTCTTT.

The CDR3 loop is CASSDPGGNEQFF. CDR3 coding DNA: TGTGCCAGCAGCGACCCCGGGGGGAATGAGCAGTTCTTC. The chain joins TRBV7-9 to TRBJ2-1, with 7 bases that match TRBD2. Trimming cost V 5 bases and J 7 bases; bases outside gene matches: 5. CDR1 is SEHNR and CDR2 is FQNEAQ in the germline V gene (reference sequence). CDR3 length: 13 residues.

There are many counts of this clonotype. The chain carries TRBV18 and TRBJ2-5; the match to TRBD1 covers 9 bases. CDR3 length equals 14 residues. The germline V gene encodes CDR1 KGHSH and CDR2 LQKENI. The V gene end was trimmed by 6 bases and the J gene end by 2 bases; junction bases not matched to a gene: 4. The CDR3 spells CASSWTGAQETQYF. The CDR3 DNA reads TGTGCCAGCTCCTGGACAGGGGCTCAAGAGACCCAGTACTTC. Filled out from reference TRBV18 and TRBJ2-5, the complete variable domain reads NAGVMQNPRHLVRRRGQEARLRCSPMKGHSHVYWYRQLPEEGLKFMVYLQKENIIDESGMPKERFSAEFPKEGPSILRIQQVVRGDSAAYFCASSWTGAQETQYFGPGTRLLVL.

This clonotype was recorded at least ten times. J is TRBJ2-1 and V is TRBV5-1; TRBD1 matches at 9 bases. The V gene end was trimmed by 3 bases and the J gene end by 0 bases; junction bases not matched to a gene: 1. Germline-derived CDR1 and CDR2 are SGHRS and YFSETQ. This CDR3 is 15 amino acids long. The CDR3 DNA sequence: TGCGCCAGCAGCTCGACAGGGGGCTCCTACAATGAGCAGTTCTTC. It translates to CASSSTGGSYNEQFF.

This clonotype was counted ten times or more. This rearrangement joins TRBV6-5 to TRBJ2-1; 12 bases fit TRBD2. CDR1 MNHEY and CDR2 SVGAGI come from the germline V gene. The V segment lost 6 bases and the J segment 2 bases; nucleotides outside the gene matches: 14. The CDR3 extends over 19 amino acids. The CDR3 here is CASSPGLAGPELPYNEQFF. CDR3 nucleotide sequence: TGTGCCAGCAGCCCCGGACTAGCGGGGCCCGAGCTACCCTACAATGAGCAGTTCTTC.

To note about this clonotype: Possible read error: a much larger clone is one base away. This sequence joins TRBV12-3 or TRBV12-4 and TRBJ2-7; unclear D gene. V lost 3 bases to trimming and J lost 6 bases, with 15 bases between them. This CDR3 contains 14 residues. The CDR3: CASSFRSSISEQYF. The CDR3 bases are TGTGCCAGCAGTTTCCGGTCCAGTATCTCCGAGCAGTACTTC.